This paragraph covers one T cell receptor (beta chain) sequence. This specimen includes other DNA sequences encoding the same CDR3. Germline CDR1 and CDR2: LNHDA and SQIVND (reference sequence). V lost 2 bases, J lost 0 bases, and 7 bases lay in between. The CDR3 contains 14 residues. This entry belongs to a study of Ad26.COV2.S vaccination and SARS-CoV-2 variants. Regarding treatment: around 19 received Ad26.COV2.S at low or high dose, single or two shots; 5 received placebo; per-sample allocation not given. Sampling took place 63 days after the first vaccine or placebo injection. Measured with immunoSEQ multiplex PCR; TCRdb has only the in-frame clones, and not every one. The table records some 350,000 clones, roughly 88% of them present only once.

This sample comprised peripheral blood, obtained in a trial of Ad26.COV2.S vaccine versus placebo. The chain links TRBV19 to TRBJ1-2; the D gene is possibly TRBD1 (5 bases). This receptor was taken from a person between 18 and 59 years old who received the Ad26.COV2.S COVID-19 vaccine or a placebo. The CDR3: CASSIRGPNYGYTF. The CDR3 DNA follows: TGTGCCAGTAGTATAAGGGGACCTAACTATGGCTACACCTTC. The whole variable domain, filled in from reference TRBV19 and TRBJ1-2, reads DGGITQSPKYLFRKEGQNVTLSCEQNLNHDAMYWYRQDPGQGLRLIYYSQIVNDFQKGDIAEGYSVSREKKESFPLTVTSAQKNPTAFYLCASSIRGPNYGYTFGSGTRLTVV.